The 3 T cell receptor beta chains listed next were all sequenced from one sample in a study of blood T cell repertoires in COVID-19. This table comes from immunoSEQ multiplex PCR, and its TCRdb copy is limited to in-frame clones, with some not included. The sample records over 250,000 clones, 85% being singletons. Sequences were obtained from peripheral blood. These receptor sequences come from a human donor in a cohort sampled during active COVID-19.

The chain has TRBV7-2 and TRBJ2-5, with 7 bases fitting TRBD1. Looked up from germline, CDR1 is SGHTA and CDR2 is FQGNSA. The CDR3 is 16 amino acids. V was pared by 0 bases and J by 2 bases, with 6 bases of the junction left unmatched. The CDR3 DNA is TGTGCCAGCAGCTTAGCTATCCGGGACAGACAAGAGACCCAGTACTTC. This translates into CASSLAIRDRQETQYF.

The chain joins TRBV6-5 to TRBJ1-5; D possibly corresponds to TRBD1 (6 bases). The CDR3 extends over 15 amino acids. CDR1 and CDR2 from the germline V gene are MNHEY and SVGAGI. V was cut by 8 bases and J by 7 bases, with 21 bases left in between. The DNA for the CDR3 is TGTGCCAGCCGCTTAACAGGGTTTGGAGAGCAGCCCCAGCATTTT. Its protein product is CASRLTGFGEQPQHF.

The chain recombines TRBV20-1 with TRBJ2-5; 11 nucleotides match TRBD2. The V and J ends lost 3 bases and 5 bases, in that order; junction bases with no gene match: 8. In germline, CDR1 is DFQATT, CDR2 SNEGSKA (reference sequence). The CDR3 runs to 15 residues. The CDR3 coding sequence is TGCAGTGCTAGTGGGACTAGCGGAAGCTGGGAGACCCAGTACTTC. This codes for CSASGTSGSWETQYF.